These T cell receptor beta chains were read from a single sample in a study of blood T cell repertoires in COVID-19. The repertoire was sequenced with immunoSEQ multiplex PCR; TCRdb's copy has only in-frame clones and lacks some. The sample lists roughly 400,000 clones, more than 75% occurring once. The sequenced material came from PBMCs or T cells enriched from blood (not recorded which). Every receptor here comes from a woman aged 45-65 years who had recovered from COVID-19. CDR3s include the opening cysteine and the closing phenylalanine or tryptophan. A D gene is named only where the DNA matches it firmly. For some rows the clone size is stated as once, few or many, or as a class when expanded; others skip it.

v_call: TRBV28; j_call: TRBJ1-4; clone_size: once; d_call: .; cdr3_nt: TGTGCCAGCGGGGGCCGATTTGCAACTAATGAAAAACTGTTTTTT; cdr3_aa: CASGGRFATNEKLFF
v_call: TRBV7-2; j_call: TRBJ1-5; clone_size: .; d_call: .; cdr3_nt: TGTGCCAGCAGCTTAACCAGGGGCGACAATCAGCCCCAGCATTTT; cdr3_aa: CASSLTRGDNQPQHF
v_call: TRBV9; j_call: TRBJ1-1; clone_size: .; d_call: .; cdr3_nt: TGTGCCAGCAGCGGAGCGGGGAACACTGAAGCTTTCTTT; cdr3_aa: CASSGAGNTEAFF
v_call: TRBV7-2; j_call: TRBJ2-7; clone_size: .; d_call: .; cdr3_nt: TGTGCCAGCAGCTTAGCTACAGCCTACGAGCAGTACTTC; cdr3_aa: CASSLATAYEQYF
v_call: TRBV28; j_call: TRBJ2-7; clone_size: once; d_call: .; cdr3_nt: TGTGCCAGCAGAGGAGCCGCGGCCGAGCAGTACTTC; cdr3_aa: CASRGAAAEQYF
v_call: TRBV30; j_call: TRBJ1-4; clone_size: .; d_call: TRBD1; cdr3_nt: TGTGCCTGGAGGTTGGCAGGGGGCCTTAAAGAAAAACTGTTTTTT; cdr3_aa: CAWRLAGGLKEKLFF
v_call: TRBV7-2; j_call: TRBJ2-7; clone_size: .; d_call: TRBD2; cdr3_nt: TGTGCCAGCAGCTTAGTAGGCGGGGGGGCCGCGCAGGAGCAGTACTTC; cdr3_aa: CASSLVGGGAAQEQYF
v_call: TRBV7-2; j_call: TRBJ2-1; clone_size: .; d_call: .; cdr3_nt: TGTGCCAGCAGACTCGTGTCAGGAGGGGTAAACAATGAGCAGTTCTTC; cdr3_aa: CASRLVSGGVNNEQFF
v_call: TRBV29-1; j_call: TRBJ1-1; clone_size: .; d_call: TRBD1; cdr3_nt: TGCAGCGTCTGGACAGGGACGAACACTGAAGCTTTCTTT; cdr3_aa: CSVWTGTNTEAFF
v_call: TRBV6-4; j_call: TRBJ1-2; clone_size: .; d_call: TRBD1; cdr3_nt: TGTGCCAGCAGGGGACAGAACTATGGCTACACCTTC; cdr3_aa: CASRGQNYGYTF
v_call: TRBV7-3; j_call: TRBJ2-2; clone_size: .; d_call: .; cdr3_nt: TGTGCCAGCAGCCAGCAGGGTTCGCACACCGGGGAGCTGTTTTTT; cdr3_aa: CASSQQGSHTGELFF
v_call: TRBV7-9; j_call: TRBJ2-3; clone_size: .; d_call: TRBD2; cdr3_nt: TGTGCCAGCAGCTTAGCGAGCAGCGGGGGCGGGGCAGATACGCAGTATTTT; cdr3_aa: CASSLASSGGGADTQYF
v_call: TRBV10-3; j_call: TRBJ2-7; clone_size: few; d_call: TRBD1; cdr3_nt: TGTGCCATCAGACCGGGACAGGGCTACGAGCAGTACTTC; cdr3_aa: CAIRPGQGYEQYF
v_call: TRBV4-2; j_call: TRBJ1-3; clone_size: .; d_call: .; cdr3_nt: TGTGCCAGCAGCCAAGATGTCGGTAGCTCTGGAAACACCATATATTTT; cdr3_aa: CASSQDVGSSGNTIYF
v_call: TRBV5-1; j_call: TRBJ2-3; clone_size: once; d_call: TRBD2; cdr3_nt: TGCGCCAGCAGCTTGAGCCTAGCGGGGGGGGAAAGCACAGATACGCAGTATTTT; cdr3_aa: CASSLSLAGGESTDTQYF
v_call: TRBV2; j_call: TRBJ2-7; clone_size: .; d_call: .; cdr3_nt: TGTGCCAGCAGCGATACAGGGCCCTACGAGCAGTACTTC; cdr3_aa: CASSDTGPYEQYF
v_call: TRBV5-1; j_call: TRBJ1-1; clone_size: .; d_call: .; cdr3_nt: TGCGCCAGCAGCTTGGTGGGCGAACAGTCTGAAGCTTTCTTT; cdr3_aa: CASSLVGEQSEAFF
v_call: TRBV5-8; j_call: TRBJ2-1; clone_size: .; d_call: .; cdr3_nt: TGTGCCAGCAGCCATGCAGTGCCTAGCTCCTACAATGAGCAGTTCTTC; cdr3_aa: CASSHAVPSSYNEQFF
v_call: TRBV27; j_call: TRBJ1-2; clone_size: .; d_call: .; cdr3_nt: TGTGCCAGCAGTACTTACAGGGACTATGGCTACACCTTC; cdr3_aa: CASSTYRDYGYTF
v_call: TRBV7-3; j_call: TRBJ2-2; clone_size: .; d_call: .; cdr3_nt: TGTGCCAGCAGCTCTACGGACGGACTCCTCGGGGAGCTGTTTTTT; cdr3_aa: CASSSTDGLLGELFF
v_call: TRBV9; j_call: TRBJ2-1; clone_size: .; d_call: TRBD2; cdr3_nt: TGTGCCAGCAGCACCCAGATAGCGGGGGGGACCGAGCAGTTCTTC; cdr3_aa: CASSTQIAGGTEQFF
v_call: TRBV6-1; j_call: TRBJ1-5; clone_size: .; d_call: .; cdr3_nt: TGTGCCAGCAGTGAAACTACGGGCAATCAGCCCCAGCATTTT; cdr3_aa: CASSETTGNQPQHF
v_call: TRBV11-2; j_call: TRBJ2-5; clone_size: .; d_call: .; cdr3_nt: TGTGCCAGCAGCCTAGGTACAGGGTCGGTTTTGGAGACCCAGTACTTC; cdr3_aa: CASSLGTGSVLETQYF
v_call: TRBV6-5; j_call: TRBJ1-5; clone_size: few; d_call: .; cdr3_nt: TGTGCCAGTGGACAGCTCAATCAGCCCCAGCATTTT; cdr3_aa: CASGQLNQPQHF
v_call: TRBV7-2; j_call: TRBJ2-3; clone_size: once; d_call: .; cdr3_nt: TGTGCCAGCAGCCCGACAGTCGTATCCCCAGATACGCAGTATTTT; cdr3_aa: CASSPTVVSPDTQYF
v_call: TRBV28; j_call: TRBJ2-3; clone_size: .; d_call: TRBD2; cdr3_nt: TGTGCCAGCAGCGGAGCCGGGACTAAGTCCGATACGCAGTATTTT; cdr3_aa: CASSGAGTKSDTQYF
v_call: TRBV27; j_call: TRBJ2-5; clone_size: .; d_call: .; cdr3_nt: TGTGCCAGCAGTTATGTTTTTGGTCCGAGAGAGACCCAGTACTTC; cdr3_aa: CASSYVFGPRETQYF
v_call: TRBV7-8; j_call: TRBJ2-1; clone_size: .; d_call: TRBD1; cdr3_nt: TGTGCCAGCAGCTCGCGAGGACAGGGGGTCTTTGAGCAGTTCTTC; cdr3_aa: CASSSRGQGVFEQFF
v_call: TRBV2; j_call: TRBJ1-5; clone_size: .; d_call: TRBD1; cdr3_nt: TGTGCCAGCGGGGGACAGGGGCTGGTTAGCAATCAGCCCCAGCATTTT; cdr3_aa: CASGGQGLVSNQPQHF
v_call: TRBV6-1; j_call: TRBJ1-2; clone_size: .; d_call: .; cdr3_nt: TGTGCCAGCAGTGATCATGCCACAAGAAGACAGCTTGGGGGCTACACCTTC; cdr3_aa: CASSDHATRRQLGGYTF
v_call: TRBV6-5; j_call: TRBJ2-1; clone_size: .; d_call: TRBD2; cdr3_nt: TGTGCCAGCGGCGGGGCGGCGGGGGAGGTCAGTGAGCAGTTCTTC; cdr3_aa: CASGGAAGEVSEQFF
v_call: TRBV14; j_call: TRBJ1-1; clone_size: few; d_call: .; cdr3_nt: TGTGCCAGCAGCCAAGTAAAGGGCAGGGGAGAGCGTAAAGCTTTCTTT; cdr3_aa: CASSQVKGRGERKAFF
v_call: TRBV18; j_call: TRBJ1-1; clone_size: .; d_call: TRBD1; cdr3_nt: TGTGCCAGCTCAACGGGACAGGGAGGGACTGAAGCTTTCTTT; cdr3_aa: CASSTGQGGTEAFF
v_call: TRBV4-3; j_call: TRBJ2-7; clone_size: .; d_call: .; cdr3_nt: TGCGCCAGCAGCCAAGATGCGGGATTATTCACCTACGAGCAGTACTTC; cdr3_aa: CASSQDAGLFTYEQYF
v_call: TRBV4-2; j_call: TRBJ1-1; clone_size: once; d_call: .; cdr3_nt: TGTGCCAGCAGCCAGTTCGGGACTGAAGCTTTCTTT; cdr3_aa: CASSQFGTEAFF
v_call: TRBV14; j_call: TRBJ1-6; clone_size: .; d_call: .; cdr3_nt: TGTGCCAGCAGCCAAATCTTAGGACTTAATAATTCACCCCTCCACTTT; cdr3_aa: CASSQILGLNNSPLHF
v_call: TRBV5-1; j_call: TRBJ1-5; clone_size: .; d_call: .; cdr3_nt: TGCGCCAGCAGCTTAGGACAGTCCAATCAGCCCCAGCATTTT; cdr3_aa: CASSLGQSNQPQHF
v_call: TRBV21-1; j_call: TRBJ1-1; clone_size: .; d_call: .; cdr3_nt: TGTGCCAGCAGCAGACAGGGGAACACTGAAGCTTTCTTT; cdr3_aa: CASSRQGNTEAFF
v_call: TRBV7-2; j_call: TRBJ2-1; clone_size: .; d_call: TRBD2; cdr3_nt: TGTGCCAGCAGAGCGGGGGAGGAGAATGAGCAGTTCTTC; cdr3_aa: CASRAGEENEQFF
v_call: TRBV3-1/TRBV3-2; j_call: TRBJ2-3; clone_size: .; d_call: TRBD2; cdr3_nt: TGTGCCAGCAGCCAAGTAGTCTTTCTAGCGGGGGTCTCAGATACGCAGTATTTT; cdr3_aa: CASSQVVFLAGVSDTQYF